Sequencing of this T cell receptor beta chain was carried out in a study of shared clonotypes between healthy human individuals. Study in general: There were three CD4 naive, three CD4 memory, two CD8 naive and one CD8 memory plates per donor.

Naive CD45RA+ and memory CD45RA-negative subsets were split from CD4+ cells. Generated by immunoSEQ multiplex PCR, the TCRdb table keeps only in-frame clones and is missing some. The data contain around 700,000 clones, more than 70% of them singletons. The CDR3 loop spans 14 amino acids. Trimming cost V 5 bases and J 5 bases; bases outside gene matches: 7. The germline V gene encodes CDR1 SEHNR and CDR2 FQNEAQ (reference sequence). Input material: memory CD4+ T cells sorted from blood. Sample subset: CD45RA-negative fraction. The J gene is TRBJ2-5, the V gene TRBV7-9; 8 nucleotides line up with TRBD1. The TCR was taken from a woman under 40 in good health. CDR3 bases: TGTGCCAGCAGCCCGGACAGGGCAGACGAGACCCAGTACTTC. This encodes CASSPDRADETQYF.